The rows below give T cell receptor beta chains drawn from one sample of a study of CD8+ T cells in alopecia areata. Profiling relied on immunoSEQ multiplex PCR, and the TCRdb table lists in-frame clones only, not all of them. The sample lists over 150,000 clones, 53% seen once, with 9.5% to 14% in the top ten. Material: CD8+ T cells sorted from blood, obtained at week 24, from a patient treated with tofacitinib. The receptors derive from a human donor with alopecia areata. The conserved cysteine and the conserved F or W are not part of the CDR3 here. Fields, in order: CDR3 length, V gene, J gene, CDR3 protein.

11	TRBV6-5	TRBJ1-5	ASSPNSNQPQH
11	TRBV30	TRBJ2-5	AWSVDTRETQY
12	TRBV10-2	TRBJ1-1	ASSEQSMNTEAF
13	TRBV4-1	TRBJ2-3	ASSQGLAERDTQY
12	TRBV7-2	TRBJ2-7	ASSLLTMGDEQY
12	TRBV4-3	TRBJ2-7	ASSHGQGSYEQY
12	TRBV30	TRBJ2-1	AWSAGTGDNEQF
14	TRBV5-6	TRBJ2-5	ASSSDTKPPQETQY
12	TRBV29-1	TRBJ2-3	SVEEAGKEYTQY
12	TRBV29-1	TRBJ2-1	SVEGGQGGPKQF
9	TRBV7-6	TRBJ2-1	ASSLGPEQF
11	TRBV9	TRBJ2-1	ASSVSGKNEQF
11	TRBV7-9	TRBJ2-7	ATREDSSYEQY
11	TRBV10-3	TRBJ1-2	AISERGDRGYT
13	TRBV4-1	TRBJ1-2	ASSQDESGEYGYT
10	TRBV5-6	TRBJ1-1	ASSSGGTEAF
13	TRBV4-3	TRBJ2-3	ASSQGGTNWDTQY
12	TRBV4-1	TRBJ1-2	ASSPFQGGGGYT
11	TRBV27	TRBJ2-7	ASSQDSSYEQY
9	TRBV5-6	TRBJ1-4	ASSLGQKLF
11	TRBV30	TRBJ1-1	AWSVMGGTEAF
12	TRBV30	TRBJ1-4	AWSQGGGNEKLF
11	TRBV27	TRBJ2-7	ASSLTTTYEQY
12	TRBV18	TRBJ2-5	ASSPPRTQETQY
11	TRBV6-5	TRBJ1-2	ASSYSKLDGYT
12	TRBV30	TRBJ2-7	AWSVGQGIYEQY
17	TRBV4-3	TRBJ2-1	ASSQEWGDPARKYNEQF
11	TRBV6-5	TRBJ2-2	ASSDTDGGELF
13	TRBV9	TRBJ2-6	ASSPKYSGANVLT
14	TRBV5-1	TRBJ2-3	ASSTPTAGRADTQY
13	TRBV15	TRBJ2-5	ATSSSGGAEQTQY
11	TRBV7-8	TRBJ2-7	ASSPGTGVEQY
14	TRBV7-6	TRBJ2-7	ASSEELAGRSYEQY
12	TRBV29-1	TRBJ2-1	SVPLAGGYDEQF
14	TRBV7-6	TRBJ2-7	ASSHYPTNRSYEQY
14	TRBV9	TRBJ2-1	ASSASQESADGEQF
14	TRBV12-5	TRBJ2-6	ASATDSVSGANVLT
13	TRBV4-3	TRBJ1-4	ASRPYLGGHEKLF
10	TRBV9	TRBJ2-2	ASSTRGGELF
12	TRBV5-1	TRBJ2-7	ASSLSAGTYEQY